The 23 T cell receptor beta chains listed next were all sequenced from one sample in a study of CD8+CD57+ T cells in acquired aplastic anemia. The template for TCR beta VDJ and CDR3 sequence profiling was genomic DNA. Via MiXCR, TCRdb re-called the reads, giving one row per CDR3 protein. The repertoire holds 250,000 to 350,000 distinct CDR3 sequences, with roughly half as singletons. The sequenced sample was sorted CD4+, CD8+, or CD8+CD57+ T cells (not recorded which) from PBMCs. These receptors all come from a human donor with severe aplastic anemia or a healthy control (not recorded which).

Only one count was recorded for this clonotype. The chain is built from TRBV5-5 and TRBJ2-1; TRBD1 matches 9 bases. V trimming: 4 bases; J trimming: 9 bases; junction bases outside the gene matches: 11. CDR3 length equals 15 residues. CDR1 is SGHKS and CDR2 is YYEKEE in the germline V gene (reference sequence). CDR3 DNA: TGTGCCAGCAGCATACGGGACAGGGAAGTAGGTGAGCAGTTCTTC. Translated, it gives CASSIRDREVGEQFF. The complete variable domain, with remaining parts taken from reference TRBV5-5 and TRBJ2-1, reads DAGVTQSPTHLIKTRGQQVTLRCSPISGHKSVSWYQQVLGQGPQFIFQYYEKEERGRGNFPDRFSARQFPNYSSELNVNALLLGDSALYLCASSIRDREVGEQFFGPGTRLTVL.

This clonotype has ten or more counts. CDR3 nucleotide sequence: TGCAGTGCTAGACCCCCCCCTGTCACGGGCCCAGCACCTGAAGCTTTCTTT. Translation: CSARPPPVTGPAPEAFF. The J gene is TRBJ1-1, the V gene TRBV20-1, with no clear D. From germline, CDR1 is DFQATT and CDR2 SNEGSKA (reference sequence). Trimming stripped 2 bases from V and 6 bases from J, with 25 bases between. The CDR3 runs to 17 residues.

This clonotype was seen repeatedly, ten times or more. CDR3 nucleotide sequence: TGTGCCAGCAGCCGAGTTACCATGACAGCCCCAGCTTTCTTT. Translated, it gives CASSRVTMTAPAFF. The chain employs TRBV7-2 and TRBJ1-1; a possible D gene is TRBD1 (5 bases). V dropped 5 bases and J dropped 10 bases, with 20 bases sitting between them. The CDR3 is made up of 14 amino acids. Looked up from germline, CDR1 is SGHTA and CDR2 is FQGNSA.

The chain joins TRBV7-2 to TRBJ2-3; D gene unclear. This CDR3 region has 12 residues. The ends were cut back, 6 bases at V and 3 bases at J, with 7 bases in the middle. In germline, CDR1 is SGHTA, CDR2 FQGNSA. CDR3 nucleotide sequence: TGTGCCAGCAGACCAGGAACAGATACGCAGTATTTT. Translating it yields CASRPGTDTQYF.

Concerning this clonotype itself: Mismatch with germline at one junction end may stem from a read error. The V call is TRBV19, the J call TRBJ1-2, with a possible D match to TRBD1 (5 bases). Germline CDR1 and CDR2: LNHDA and SQIVND (reference sequence). The CDR3 has 13 amino acids. CDR3 protein: CASSKLGGYGYTF. CDR3 in DNA: TGTGCCAGTAGCAAACTGGGGGGGTATGGCTACACCTTT.

The chain has TRBV20-1 and TRBJ2-1; D is perhaps TRBD1 or TRBD2 (6 bases each). The CDR3 is 13 residues long. Germline assignment: CDR1 DFQATT and CDR2 SNEGSKA (reference sequence). The germline V and J ends were trimmed by 4 bases and 4 bases, with 11 bases remaining between them. CDR3 sequence reads: CSAMSGAYNEQFF. The CDR3 nucleotides are TGCAGTGCTATGTCGGGGGCTTACAATGAGCAGTTCTTC.

The rearrangement links TRBV5-4 to TRBJ1-6; 8 nucleotides match TRBD1. V lost 4 bases to trimming and J lost 5 bases; unmatched junction nucleotides: 5. CDR3 length equals 15 residues. The germline gives CDR1 SGHNT, CDR2 YYREEE (reference sequence). CDR3 sequence reads: CASSAMTGDNSPLHF. Written as DNA, the CDR3 is TGTGCCAGCAGCGCTATGACAGGGGATAATTCACCCCTCCACTTT.

The chain recombines TRBV15 with TRBJ2-7; D possibly matches TRBD1 or TRBD2 (7 bases each). The germline V and J ends were trimmed by 0 bases and 4 bases, with 19 bases remaining between them. This CDR3 is 17 amino acids long. CDR1 is LNHNV and CDR2 is YYDKDF in the germline V gene (reference sequence). The CDR3 loop is CATSREVATGTKYEQYF. The CDR3 nucleotides read TGTGCCACCAGCAGAGAAGTAGCGACAGGGACTAAGTACGAGCAGTACTTC.

V usage is TRBV19 and J usage is TRBJ2-2; a possible D gene is TRBD1 (5 bases). This CDR3 is 14 amino acids long. V lost 4 bases to trimming and J lost 5 bases, with 11 bases between them. The V gene's germline CDR1 is LNHDA and CDR2 SQIVND (reference sequence). The CDR3 loop is CASSTPTETGELFF. CDR3 DNA sequence: TGTGCCAGTAGTACCCCGACAGAAACCGGGGAGCTGTTTTTT.

V is TRBV7-3 and J is TRBJ2-5; TRBD2 might be the D (6 bases). Trimming left V 5 bases short and J 0 bases short, with 10 bases between. The CDR3 sequence is 14 residues long. Germline V gene data show CDR1 as SGHTA and CDR2 as FQGTGA. CDR3 DNA: TGTGCCAGCAGCAAACAGCGGGACCAAGAGACCCAGTACTTC. It specifies CASSKQRDQETQYF.

This clonotype has ten or more counts. The gene calls are TRBV10-2 and TRBJ2-7; no definite D call. The ends were cut back, 6 bases at V and 4 bases at J, with 10 bases in the middle. Germline V gene data show CDR1 as WSHSY and CDR2 as SAAADI. This CDR3 has 12 amino acids. The CDR3 is CASRQQIYEQYF. The CDR3 bases are TGCGCCAGCAGGCAACAGATTTACGAGCAGTACTTC.

The chain recombines TRBV12-3 or TRBV12-4 with TRBJ1-6; D is undetermined. Deletions cut 1 base from V and 10 bases from J, with 11 bases between. This CDR3 contains 14 residues. The CDR3 loop is CASSLGSGTSPLHF. In DNA form, the CDR3 reads TGTGCCAGCAGTTTAGGGAGTGGAACCTCACCCCTCCACTTT.

The chain recombines TRBV18 with TRBJ1-1; 9 bases map to TRBD1. The CDR3 sequence is 12 residues long. Germline values: CDR1 KGHSH, CDR2 LQKENI. The junction had 1 base not matched to a gene; V was cut back by 8 bases and J by 3 bases. The chain's CDR3 is CASRQGDTEAFF. The CDR3 nucleotides are TGTGCCAGCCGACAGGGGGACACTGAAGCTTTCTTT.

The CDR3 loop reads CATSAGTPQETQYF. In DNA form, the CDR3 reads TGTGCCACCAGTGCCGGGACACCCCAAGAGACCCAGTACTTC. This chain links TRBV24-1 with TRBJ2-5, with D maybe TRBD1 (6 bases). CDR1 and CDR2 (germline): KGHDR, SFDVKD. This CDR3 is 14 amino acids long. V lost 5 bases to trimming and J lost 1 base, with 10 bases between them.

The chain carries TRBV11-3 and TRBJ1-3; 7 positions agree with TRBD1. The CDR3 runs 18 residues. Germline assignment: CDR1 SGHNT and CDR2 YENEEA. J was trimmed by 2 bases and V by 5 bases; bases with no gene match: 15. For the CDR3, the DNA is TGTGCCAGCAGCCTCTTCCCCCCGGGACAGACTCCTGGAAACACCATATATTTT. Its translation is CASSLFPPGQTPGNTIYF.

The J gene is TRBJ1-6, the V gene TRBV7-8, with TRBD1 matching 7 bases. Germline loops: CDR1 SGHVS, CDR2 FQNEAQ. The CDR3 has 15 residues. Losses at the gene ends were 1 base for V and 7 bases for J; bases not matched to a gene: 4. CDR3 residues: CASSLGTGDNSPLHF. The CDR3 region has the DNA TGTGCCAGCAGCTTAGGAACAGGGGACAATTCACCCCTCCACTTT.

About this clonotype: Sequence at one end of the junction differs from germline and may be a read error. The CDR3 spells CGANRGDEQYF. The CDR3 nucleotides read TGCGGTGCTAACAGGGGGGACGAGCAGTACTTC. The V call is TRBV20-1, the J call TRBJ2-7; 8 bases match TRBD1. The CDR3 is 11 residues long. Germline V gene sequence: CDR1 DFQATT, CDR2 SNEGSKA (reference sequence).

This rearrangement joins TRBV20-1 to TRBJ2-7; weak D call: TRBD2 (5 bases). Trimming shortened V by 1 base and J by 6 bases, and 16 bases separated the two germline ends. Germline CDR1 reads DFQATT; CDR2 reads SNEGSKA (reference sequence). This CDR3 contains 14 residues. The CDR3 DNA reads TGCAGTGCTAGAGGGACGGCGGGTATCCCCGAGCAGTACTTC. It encodes CSARGTAGIPEQYF.

The rearrangement links TRBV9 to TRBJ2-7, with D possibly being TRBD1 (8 bases). Per the germline V gene, CDR1 is SGDLS and CDR2 is YYNGEE. The ends were cut back, 3 bases at V and 5 bases at J, with 21 bases in the middle. This CDR3 has 16 amino acids. The CDR3 coding sequence is TGTGCCAGCAGCGCCAGACCAACAGGGGGAGGGCACGAGCAGTACTTC. As protein: CASSARPTGGGHEQYF. Combining the CDR3 with reference TRBV9 and TRBJ2-7 gives the whole variable domain DSGVTQTPKHLITATGQRVTLRCSPRSGDLSVYWYQQSLDQGLQFLIQYYNGEERAKGNILERFSAQQFPDLHSELNLSSLELGDSALYFCASSARPTGGGHEQYFGPGTRLTVT.

This clonotype was seen ten or more times. CDR3 bases: TGCGCCAGCAGCTTGGGTGTGGAGGTCACTGAAGCTTTCTTT. It encodes CASSLGVEVTEAFF. The chain recombines TRBV5-1 with TRBJ1-1; no clear D gene. The CDR3 loop spans 14 amino acids. The germline V gene has CDR1 SGHRS and CDR2 YFSETQ. Trimming took off 0 bases at V and 4 bases at J, with 10 bases between the two ends.

The chain couples TRBV5-1 to TRBJ1-1; no clear D gene. Germline lookup yields CDR1 SGHRS and CDR2 YFSETQ. This CDR3 spans 13 amino acids. The V end lost 6 bases, the J end lost 1 base, and 10 bases lay between the germline ends. The CDR3 reads CASTMAANTEAFF. In nucleotides, the CDR3 is TGCGCCAGCACGATGGCGGCGAACACTGAAGCTTTCTTT. Full variable domain (missing parts from reference TRBV5-1 and TRBJ1-1): KAGVTQTPRYLIKTRGQQVTLSCSPISGHRSVSWYQQTPGQGLQFLFEYFSETQRNKGNFPGRFSGRQFSNSRSEMNVSTLELGDSALYLCASTMAANTEAFFGQGTRLTVV.

The J gene is TRBJ2-7, the V gene TRBV5-4, with 8 bases identical to TRBD1. Looked up from germline, CDR1 is SGHNT and CDR2 is YYREEE (reference sequence). This CDR3 is built from 15 residues. V dropped 2 bases and J dropped 2; count of bases not matched to a gene: 6. In DNA form, the CDR3 reads TGTGCCAGCAGCTTTGGACAGGGAACGACCTACGAGCAGTACTTC. It is translated as CASSFGQGTTYEQYF. The entire variable domain, with the rest obtained from reference TRBV5-4 and TRBJ2-7, is as follows: ETGVTQSPTHLIKTRGQQVTLRCSSQSGHNTVSWYQQALGQGPQFIFQYYREEENGRGNFPPRFSGLQFPNYSSELNVNALELDDSALYLCASSFGQGTTYEQYFGPGTRLTVT.

The chain carries TRBV9 and TRBJ2-3, with D unclear. Germline V gene data show CDR1 as SGDLS and CDR2 as YYNGEE. V lost 0 bases and J 8 bases, leaving 7 bases between the germline ends. This CDR3 is 12 amino acids long. CDR3 sequence reads: CASSVGGRTQYF. The CDR3 nucleotides are TGTGCCAGCAGCGTAGGAGGCCGTACGCAGTATTTT.